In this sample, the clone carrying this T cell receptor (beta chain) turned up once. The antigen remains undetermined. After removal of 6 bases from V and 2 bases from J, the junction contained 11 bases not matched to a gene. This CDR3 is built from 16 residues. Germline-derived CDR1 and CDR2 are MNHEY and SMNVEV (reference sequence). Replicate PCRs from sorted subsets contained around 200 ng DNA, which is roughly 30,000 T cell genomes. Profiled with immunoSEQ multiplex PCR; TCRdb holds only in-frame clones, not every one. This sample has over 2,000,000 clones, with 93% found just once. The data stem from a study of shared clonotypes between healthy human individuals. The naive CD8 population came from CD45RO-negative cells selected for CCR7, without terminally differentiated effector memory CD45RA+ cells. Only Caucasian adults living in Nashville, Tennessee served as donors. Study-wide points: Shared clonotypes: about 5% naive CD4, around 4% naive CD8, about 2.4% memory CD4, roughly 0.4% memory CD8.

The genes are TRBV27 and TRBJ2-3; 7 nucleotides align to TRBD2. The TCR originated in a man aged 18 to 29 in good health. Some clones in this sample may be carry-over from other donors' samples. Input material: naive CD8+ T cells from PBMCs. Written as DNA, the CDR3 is TGTGCCAGCAGCAACCCCCCGAGCGGGATCACAGATACGCAGTATTTT. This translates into CASSNPPSGITDTQYF.